Listed below are T cell receptor beta chains from one sample, sequenced in a study of control samples from healthy donors and cancer patients. TCRdb's table, derived via immunoSEQ multiplex PCR, lists solely in-frame clones and lacks some. The data show under 150,000 clones, with around 93% seen just once and more than 1.5% held by the top ten. Sequencing was performed on PBMCs. These receptors came from a man over 45 with head and neck cancer. The CDR3 runs from the conserved cysteine through the conserved F or W. A D gene is named only where the DNA matches it firmly. Rows give clone size only sometimes, using once, few, many, or a class for an expanded clone.

V: TRBV11-1; J: TRBJ2-1; size: .; D: .; CDR3: CASSLEAAFSYNEQFF; DNA: TGTGCCAGCAGCTTAGAGGCAGCGTTCTCCTACAATGAGCAGTTCTTC
V: TRBV29-1; J: TRBJ2-1; size: .; D: .; CDR3: CSVGWAEGFF; DNA: TGCAGCGTCGGGTGGGCGGAGGGATTCTTC
V: TRBV9; J: TRBJ2-2; size: .; D: TRBD2; CDR3: CASSSPRGGRTGELFF; DNA: TGTGCCAGCAGCTCGCCGCGGGGGGGGCGGACCGGGGAGCTGTTTTTT
V: TRBV6-2/TRBV6-3; J: TRBJ2-4; size: .; D: .; CDR3: CASSYVGGKTKNIQYF; DNA: TGTGCCAGCAGTTACGTAGGAGGGAAAACCAAAAACATTCAGTACTTC
V: TRBV11-2; J: TRBJ2-3; size: .; D: .; CDR3: CASSLVRQGGSTDTQYF; DNA: TGTGCCAGCAGCTTAGTGAGGCAGGGTGGAAGCACAGATACGCAGTATTTT
V: TRBV6-5; J: TRBJ2-7; size: .; D: TRBD1; CDR3: CASSVTGGRSYEQYF; DNA: TGTGCCAGCAGCGTGACAGGGGGAAGATCCTACGAGCAGTACTTC
V: TRBV5-1; J: TRBJ2-7; size: .; D: TRBD1; CDR3: CASSPSPTGAYEQYF; DNA: TGCGCCAGCAGCCCTAGCCCCACAGGGGCCTACGAGCAGTACTTC
V: TRBV30; J: TRBJ1-1; size: .; D: .; CDR3: CAWGSGGRTEAFF; DNA: TGTGCCTGGGGTTCGGGGGGCCGGACTGAAGCTTTCTTT
V: TRBV18; J: TRBJ2-7; size: .; D: .; CDR3: CASSPRQDYEQYF; DNA: TGTGCCAGCTCACCAAGACAGGACTACGAGCAGTACTTC
V: TRBV5-6; J: TRBJ2-2; size: .; D: .; CDR3: CASSLSVTVTGELFF; DNA: TGTGCCAGCAGCTTGAGCGTGACAGTCACCGGGGAGCTGTTTTTT
V: TRBV29-1; J: TRBJ2-7; size: .; D: .; CDR3: CSVEGSAGVGYEQYF; DNA: TGCAGCGTTGAGGGCTCGGCAGGGGTGGGCTACGAGCAGTACTTC
V: TRBV14; J: TRBJ2-1; size: .; D: .; CDR3: CASSQVTEQFF; DNA: TGTGCCAGCAGCCAAGTAACAGAGCAGTTCTTC
V: TRBV12-5; J: TRBJ2-7; size: once; D: .; CDR3: CASALTASYEQYF; DNA: TGTGCTAGTGCCCTGACAGCCTCCTACGAGCAGTACTTC
V: TRBV6-4; J: TRBJ1-6; size: .; D: .; CDR3: CATSTLDNSPLHF; DNA: TGTGCCACCTCGACGCTAGATAATTCACCCCTCCACTTT
V: TRBV2; J: TRBJ1-2; size: .; D: .; CDR3: CASRQGQFLLYGYTF; DNA: TGTGCCAGCAGGCAAGGACAGTTCCTCCTATATGGCTACACCTTC
V: TRBV2; J: TRBJ1-2; size: .; D: .; CDR3: CASSSGVDVANYGYTF; DNA: TGTGCCAGCTCAAGCGGGGTTGACGTGGCTAACTATGGCTACACCTTC
V: TRBV5-4; J: TRBJ2-7; size: .; D: TRBD1; CDR3: CASPFVRQGRFPSYEQYF; DNA: TGTGCCAGCCCCTTCGTGAGACAGGGGCGTTTTCCATCCTACGAGCAGTACTTC
V: TRBV6-5; J: TRBJ1-6; size: .; D: .; CDR3: CASSYSPGRGPLHF; DNA: TGTGCCAGCAGTTACTCGCCAGGGAGAGGACCCCTCCACTTT
V: TRBV6-6; J: TRBJ1-6; size: once; D: .; CDR3: CASSKDSYSPLHF; DNA: TGTGCCAGCAGTAAGGACAGTTATTCACCCCTCCACTTT
V: TRBV19; J: TRBJ1-2; size: .; D: TRBD1; CDR3: CASSSYLQGASGYTF; DNA: TGTGCCAGTAGTTCGTATCTCCAGGGGGCTTCTGGCTACACCTTC
V: TRBV3-1/TRBV3-2; J: TRBJ1-5; size: .; D: TRBD1; CDR3: CASSPSFGQDNQPQHF; DNA: TGTGCCAGCAGCCCCTCATTCGGACAGGACAATCAGCCCCAGCATTTT
V: TRBV5-5; J: TRBJ1-2; size: .; D: .; CDR3: CASSPRSFPDGYTF; DNA: TGTGCCAGCAGCCCCCGCTCCTTCCCGGATGGCTACACCTTC
V: TRBV18; J: TRBJ1-1; size: .; D: .; CDR3: CASSPGITEAFF; DNA: TGTGCCAGCTCGCCAGGGATTACTGAAGCTTTCTTT
V: TRBV30; J: TRBJ1-6; size: few; D: .; CDR3: CACLGTLSSYNSPLHF; DNA: TGTGCCTGCTTAGGGACATTGAGCTCCTATAATTCACCCCTCCACTTT
V: TRBV6-2/TRBV6-3; J: TRBJ2-1; size: .; D: .; CDR3: CASSYSFWAPKGSYNEQFF; DNA: TGTGCCAGCAGTTACTCCTTTTGGGCCCCCAAAGGCTCCTACAATGAGCAGTTCTTC
V: TRBV27; J: TRBJ2-3; size: .; D: .; CDR3: CASSPPGERGTDTQYF; DNA: TGTGCCAGCAGTCCACCGGGAGAGAGGGGCACAGATACGCAGTATTTT
V: TRBV5-1; J: TRBJ1-6; size: .; D: TRBD1; CDR3: CASSFQGTGYNSPLHF; DNA: TGCGCCAGCAGCTTCCAAGGGACAGGCTATAATTCACCCCTCCACTTT
V: TRBV4-2; J: TRBJ2-7; size: .; D: TRBD1; CDR3: CASSHGTGVEQYF; DNA: TGTGCCAGCAGCCATGGGACAGGGGTCGAGCAGTACTTC
V: TRBV5-6; J: TRBJ1-1; size: .; D: TRBD1; CDR3: CASSLRGRSNTEAFF; DNA: TGTGCCAGCAGCTTAAGGGGGCGTTCGAACACTGAAGCTTTCTTT
V: TRBV5-1; J: TRBJ2-5; size: once; D: .; CDR3: CASSLRRFSRETQYF; DNA: TGCGCCAGCAGCTTGCGGCGTTTTTCCAGGGAGACCCAGTACTTC
V: TRBV18; J: TRBJ2-3; size: .; D: .; CDR3: CASSTTRGTDTQYF; DNA: TGTGCCAGCTCGACTACGAGGGGCACAGATACGCAGTATTTT
V: TRBV28; J: TRBJ1-2; size: .; D: TRBD1; CDR3: CASVQGGAHGYTF; DNA: TGTGCCAGCGTACAGGGGGGGGCGCATGGCTACACCTTC
V: TRBV4-2; J: TRBJ2-7; size: once; D: .; CDR3: CASSQSLGRSYEQYF; DNA: TGTGCCAGCAGCCAATCCCTGGGCCGCTCCTACGAGCAGTACTTC
V: TRBV24-1; J: TRBJ1-2; size: .; D: TRBD1; CDR3: CATSEGTAESYTF; DNA: TGTGCCACCAGTGAGGGGACAGCTGAGAGCTACACCTTC
V: TRBV6-6; J: TRBJ2-7; size: .; D: .; CDR3: CASSYSNPQGTYEQYF; DNA: TGTGCCAGCAGTTACTCGAATCCTCAGGGAACCTACGAGCAGTACTTC
V: TRBV30; J: TRBJ1-6; size: .; D: .; CDR3: CAWRVLSSYNSPLHF; DNA: TGTGCCTGGAGGGTCCTCAGCTCCTATAATTCACCCCTCCACTTT
V: TRBV18; J: TRBJ2-7; size: .; D: TRBD1; CDR3: CASSPGTGTYEQYF; DNA: TGTGCCAGCTCACCTGGGACAGGGACTTACGAGCAGTACTTC
V: TRBV19; J: TRBJ1-4; size: .; D: .; CDR3: CASSIPHGPSGEKLFF; DNA: TGTGCCAGTAGTATCCCCCACGGACCTTCGGGTGAAAAACTGTTTTTT
V: TRBV14; J: TRBJ1-4; size: .; D: .; CDR3: CASSQGALGEKLFF; DNA: TGTGCCAGCAGCCAAGGGGCTCTAGGCGAAAAACTGTTTTTT
V: TRBV30; J: TRBJ2-1; size: .; D: .; CDR3: CAWRPRTRPEIEQFF; DNA: TGTGCCTGGCGCCCCAGGACTCGTCCGGAAATTGAGCAGTTCTTC
V: TRBV4-1; J: TRBJ1-5; size: once; D: .; CDR3: CASSQIPDYSPYSNQPQHF; DNA: TGCGCCAGCAGCCAGATCCCAGACTATAGCCCATATAGCAATCAGCCCCAGCATTTT
V: TRBV18; J: TRBJ2-7; size: .; D: .; CDR3: CASSPSGVDEQYF; DNA: TGTGCCAGCTCACCTTCGGGGGTCGACGAGCAGTACTTC
V: TRBV6-5; J: TRBJ2-3; size: .; D: TRBD1; CDR3: CASRRSGTGGYTQYF; DNA: TGTGCCAGCAGACGCTCCGGGACAGGGGGTTATACGCAGTATTTT
V: TRBV29-1; J: TRBJ1-3; size: .; D: TRBD1; CDR3: CSVTQGAGGNTIYF; DNA: TGCAGCGTTACGCAGGGGGCGGGCGGAAACACCATATATTTT
V: TRBV29-1; J: TRBJ2-7; size: .; D: .; CDR3: CSVADYEQYF; DNA: TGCAGCGTTGCGGACTACGAGCAGTACTTC
V: TRBV19; J: TRBJ2-6; size: .; D: TRBD1; CDR3: CASSKGTGVSGANVLTF; DNA: TGTGCCAGTAGTAAAGGGACAGGAGTCTCCGGGGCCAACGTCCTGACTTTC
V: TRBV4-2; J: TRBJ1-4; size: .; D: .; CDR3: CASSPRTGNEKLFF; DNA: TGTGCCAGCAGCCCCCGGACGGGTAATGAAAAACTGTTTTTT
V: TRBV18; J: TRBJ1-4; size: .; D: .; CDR3: CASSLVATNEKLFF; DNA: TGTGCCAGCTCACTTGTAGCTACTAATGAAAAACTGTTTTTT
V: TRBV6-5; J: TRBJ2-1; size: .; D: .; CDR3: CASRGRSHNEQFF; DNA: TGTGCCAGCAGGGGGCGCAGTCACAATGAGCAGTTCTTC
V: TRBV19; J: TRBJ2-6; size: .; D: TRBD1; CDR3: CASSRGQGVAGANVLTF; DNA: TGTGCCAGTAGTAGAGGACAGGGGGTTGCGGGGGCCAACGTCCTGACTTTC
V: TRBV4-2; J: TRBJ2-7; size: .; D: .; CDR3: CASSQEGGGSYEQYF; DNA: TGTGCCAGCAGCCAAGAAGGGGGGGGGTCCTACGAGCAGTACTTC
V: TRBV5-6; J: TRBJ1-2; size: .; D: TRBD1; CDR3: CASRPGQWIYGYTF; DNA: TGTGCCAGCAGGCCGGGACAGTGGATCTATGGCTACACCTTC
V: TRBV28; J: TRBJ2-2; size: .; D: TRBD1; CDR3: CASSYWTGSNTGELFF; DNA: TGTGCCAGCAGTTACTGGACAGGCTCCAACACCGGGGAGCTGTTTTTT
V: TRBV7-3; J: TRBJ2-3; size: .; D: .; CDR3: CASSLGTQDTQYF; DNA: TGTGCCAGCAGCCTCGGGACTCAGGATACGCAGTATTTT